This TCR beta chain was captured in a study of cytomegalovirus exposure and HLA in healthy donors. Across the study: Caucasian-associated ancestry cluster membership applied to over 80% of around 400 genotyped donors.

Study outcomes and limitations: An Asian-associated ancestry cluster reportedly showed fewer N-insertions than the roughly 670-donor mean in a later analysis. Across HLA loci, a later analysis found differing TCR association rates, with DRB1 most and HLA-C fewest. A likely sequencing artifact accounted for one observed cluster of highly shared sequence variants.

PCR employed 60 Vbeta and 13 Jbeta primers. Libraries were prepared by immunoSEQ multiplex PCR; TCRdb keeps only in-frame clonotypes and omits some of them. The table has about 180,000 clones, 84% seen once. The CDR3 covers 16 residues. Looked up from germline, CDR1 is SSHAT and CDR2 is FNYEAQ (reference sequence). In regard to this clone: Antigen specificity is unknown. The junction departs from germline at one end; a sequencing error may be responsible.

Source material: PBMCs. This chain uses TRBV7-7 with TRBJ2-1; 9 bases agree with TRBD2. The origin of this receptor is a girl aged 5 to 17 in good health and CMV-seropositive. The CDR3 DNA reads TGTGCTAGCAGCTTGAGGTCGGGACTAGCCCCCAATGAGCAGTTCTTC. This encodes CASSLRSGLAPNEQFF. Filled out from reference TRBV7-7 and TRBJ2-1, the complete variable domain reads GAGVSQSPRYKVTKRGQDVTLRCDPISSHATLYWYQQALGQGPEFLTYFNYEAQPDKSGLPSDRFSAERPEGSISTLTIQRTEQRDSAMYRCASSLRSGLAPNEQFFGPGTRLTVL.